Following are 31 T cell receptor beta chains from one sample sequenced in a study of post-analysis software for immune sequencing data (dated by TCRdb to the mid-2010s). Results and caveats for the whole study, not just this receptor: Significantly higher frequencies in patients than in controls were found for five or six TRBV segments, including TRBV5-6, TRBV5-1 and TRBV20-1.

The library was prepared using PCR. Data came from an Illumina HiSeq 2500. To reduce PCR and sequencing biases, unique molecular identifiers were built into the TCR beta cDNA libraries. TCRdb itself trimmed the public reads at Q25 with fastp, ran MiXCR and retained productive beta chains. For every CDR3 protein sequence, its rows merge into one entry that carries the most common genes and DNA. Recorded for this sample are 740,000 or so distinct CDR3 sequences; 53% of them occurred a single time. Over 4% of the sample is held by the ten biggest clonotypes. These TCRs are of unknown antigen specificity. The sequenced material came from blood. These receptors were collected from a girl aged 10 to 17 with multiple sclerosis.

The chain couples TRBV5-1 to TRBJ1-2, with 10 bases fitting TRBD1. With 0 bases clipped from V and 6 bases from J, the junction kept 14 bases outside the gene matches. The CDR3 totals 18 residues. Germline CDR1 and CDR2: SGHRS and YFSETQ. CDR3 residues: CASSLAPPGQGIFNGYTF. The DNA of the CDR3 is TGCGCCAGCAGCTTGGCCCCTCCGGGACAGGGGATTTTCAATGGCTACACCTTC.

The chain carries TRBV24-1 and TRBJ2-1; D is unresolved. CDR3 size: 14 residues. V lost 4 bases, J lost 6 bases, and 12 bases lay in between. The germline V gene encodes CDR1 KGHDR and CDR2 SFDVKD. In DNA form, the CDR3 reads TGTGCCACCAGTGACCCCGGCAGCCCCAATGAGCAGTTCTTC. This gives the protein CATSDPGSPNEQFF.

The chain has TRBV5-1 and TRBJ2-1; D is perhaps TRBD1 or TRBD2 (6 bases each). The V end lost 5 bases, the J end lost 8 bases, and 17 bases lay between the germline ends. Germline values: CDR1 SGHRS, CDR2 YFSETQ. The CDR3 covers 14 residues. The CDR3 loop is CASRGGLSFDEQFF. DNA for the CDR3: TGCGCCAGCAGAGGGGGGCTATCTTTCGATGAGCAGTTCTTC.

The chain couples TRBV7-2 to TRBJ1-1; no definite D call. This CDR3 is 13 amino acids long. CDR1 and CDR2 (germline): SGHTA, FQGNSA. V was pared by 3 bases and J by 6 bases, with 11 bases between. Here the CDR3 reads CASSFPGLAEAFF. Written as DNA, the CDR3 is TGTGCCAGCAGCTTTCCCGGTCTCGCTGAAGCTTTCTTT. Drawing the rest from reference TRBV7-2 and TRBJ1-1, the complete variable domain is GAGVSQSPSNKVTEKGKDVELRCDPISGHTALYWYRQSLGQGLEFLIYFQGNSAPDKSGLPSDRFSAERTGGSVSTLTIQRTQQEDSAVYLCASSFPGLAEAFFGQGTRLTVV.

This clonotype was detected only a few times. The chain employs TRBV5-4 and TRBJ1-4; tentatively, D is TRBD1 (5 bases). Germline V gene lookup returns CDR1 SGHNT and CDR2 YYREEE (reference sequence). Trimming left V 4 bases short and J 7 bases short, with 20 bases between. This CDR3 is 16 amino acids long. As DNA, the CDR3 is TGTGCCAGCAGCAACCCGGGAGGGACGAGCTCTGAAAAACTGTTTTTT. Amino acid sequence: CASSNPGGTSSEKLFF.

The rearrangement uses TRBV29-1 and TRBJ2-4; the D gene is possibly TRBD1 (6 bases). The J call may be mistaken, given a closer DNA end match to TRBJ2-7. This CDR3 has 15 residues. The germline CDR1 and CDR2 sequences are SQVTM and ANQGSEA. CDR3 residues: CSVSEQGRFRDEQYF. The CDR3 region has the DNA TGCAGCGTTTCAGAGCAGGGGCGTTTTCGGGACGAGCAGTACTTC.

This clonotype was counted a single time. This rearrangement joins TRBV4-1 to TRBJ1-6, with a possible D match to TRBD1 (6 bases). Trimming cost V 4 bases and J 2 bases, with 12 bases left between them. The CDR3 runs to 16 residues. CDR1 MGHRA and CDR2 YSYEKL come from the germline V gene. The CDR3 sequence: CASSPYTGTYNSPLHF. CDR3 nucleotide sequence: TGCGCCAGCAGCCCCTACACAGGGACCTATAATTCACCCCTCCACTTT.

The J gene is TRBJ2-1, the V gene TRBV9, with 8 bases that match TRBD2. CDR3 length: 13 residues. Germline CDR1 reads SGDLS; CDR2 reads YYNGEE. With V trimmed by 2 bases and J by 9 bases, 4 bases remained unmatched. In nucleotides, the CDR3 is TGTGCCAGCAGCGTTGTCGGACTAGCTGAGCAGTTCTTC. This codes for CASSVVGLAEQFF.

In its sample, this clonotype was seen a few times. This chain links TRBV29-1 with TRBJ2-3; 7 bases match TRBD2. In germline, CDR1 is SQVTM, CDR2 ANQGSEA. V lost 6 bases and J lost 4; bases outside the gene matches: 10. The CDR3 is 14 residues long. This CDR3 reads CSVSRGREADTQYF. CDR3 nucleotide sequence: TGCAGCGTCTCTCGGGGGAGGGAAGCAGATACGCAGTATTTT.

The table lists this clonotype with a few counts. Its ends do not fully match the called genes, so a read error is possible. CDR3 nucleotides: TGCGCCAGCAGCTTTGCCGAGCGGGATATGCAGTATTTT. The encoded protein is CASSFAERDMQYF. V and J are TRBV5-1 and TRBJ2-3; TRBD2 matches at 7 bases. Per the germline V gene, CDR1 is SGHRS and CDR2 is YFSETQ. The CDR3 runs to 13 residues.

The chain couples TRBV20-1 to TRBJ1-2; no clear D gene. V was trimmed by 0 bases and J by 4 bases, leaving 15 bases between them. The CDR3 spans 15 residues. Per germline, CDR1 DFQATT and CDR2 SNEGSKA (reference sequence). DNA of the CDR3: TGCAGTGCTAGAGACCCGCAGAACTCTCGCTATGGCTACACCTTC. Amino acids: CSARDPQNSRYGYTF.

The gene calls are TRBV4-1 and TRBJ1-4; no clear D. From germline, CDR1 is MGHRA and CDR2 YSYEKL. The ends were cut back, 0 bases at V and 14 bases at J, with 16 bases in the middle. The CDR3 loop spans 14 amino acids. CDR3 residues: CASSQDGLSGWLFF. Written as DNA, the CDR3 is TGCGCCAGCAGCCAAGATGGTCTGTCAGGTTGGCTGTTTTTT.

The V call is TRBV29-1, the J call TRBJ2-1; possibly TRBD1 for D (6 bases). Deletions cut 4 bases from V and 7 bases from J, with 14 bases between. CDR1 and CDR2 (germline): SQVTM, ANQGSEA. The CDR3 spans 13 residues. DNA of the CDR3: TGCAGCGTTGGGGGGCGCCTGAGAAATGAGCAGTTCTTC. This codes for CSVGGRLRNEQFF.

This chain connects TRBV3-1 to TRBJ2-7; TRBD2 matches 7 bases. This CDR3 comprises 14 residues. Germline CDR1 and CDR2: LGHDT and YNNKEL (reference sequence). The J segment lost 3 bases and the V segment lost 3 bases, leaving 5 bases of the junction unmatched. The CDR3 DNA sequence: TGTGCCAGCAGCCACGCCCGGGGGGTCTACGAGCAGTACTTC. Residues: CASSHARGVYEQYF.

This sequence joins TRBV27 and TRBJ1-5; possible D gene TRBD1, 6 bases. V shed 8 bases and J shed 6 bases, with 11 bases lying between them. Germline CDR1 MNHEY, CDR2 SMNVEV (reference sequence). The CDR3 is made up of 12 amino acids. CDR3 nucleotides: TGTGCCAGCGGGGGGGCTGGTCAGCCCCAGCATTTT. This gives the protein CASGGAGQPQHF.

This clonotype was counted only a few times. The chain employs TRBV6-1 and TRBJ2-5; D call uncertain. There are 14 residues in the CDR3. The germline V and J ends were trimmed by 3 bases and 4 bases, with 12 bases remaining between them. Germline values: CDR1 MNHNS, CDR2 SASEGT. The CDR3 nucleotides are TGTGCCAGCAGTGATCTCTTCCCGAGAGAGACCCAGTACTTC. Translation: CASSDLFPRETQYF.

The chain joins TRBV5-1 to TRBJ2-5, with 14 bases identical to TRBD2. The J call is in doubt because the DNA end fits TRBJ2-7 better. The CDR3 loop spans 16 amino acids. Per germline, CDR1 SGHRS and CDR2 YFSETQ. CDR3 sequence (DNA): TGCGCCAGCAGCCAAGGGACTAGCGGGGGACTATACGAGCAGTACTTC. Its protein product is CASSQGTSGGLYEQYF.

In DNA, the CDR3 is TGTGCCAGCAGCGACCTTCTCATGAACACTGAAGCTTTCTTT. Translated, it gives CASSDLLMNTEAFF. This sequence joins TRBV3-1 and TRBJ1-1; D gene unclear. The germline V and J ends were trimmed by 5 bases and 0 bases, with 10 bases remaining between them. Germline V gene sequence: CDR1 LGHDT, CDR2 YNNKEL (reference sequence). This CDR3 is 14 amino acids long.

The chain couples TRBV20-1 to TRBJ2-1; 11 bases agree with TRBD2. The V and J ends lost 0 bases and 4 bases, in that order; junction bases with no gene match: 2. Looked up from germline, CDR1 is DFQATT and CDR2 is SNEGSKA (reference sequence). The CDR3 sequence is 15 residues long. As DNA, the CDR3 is TGCAGTGCTAGAGATACTAGCGGGGGATACAATGAGCAGTTCTTC. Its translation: CSARDTSGGYNEQFF.

The CDR3 DNA sequence: TGCAGTGCGGCTTTCGGGTCAGGGGGGCTATATTCACCCCTCCACTTT. It encodes CSAAFGSGGLYSPLHF. The J gene is TRBJ1-6, the V gene TRBV20-1; 7 nucleotides match TRBD1. Germline V lookup: CDR1 DFQATT, CDR2 SNEGSKA (reference sequence). V trimming: 6 bases; J trimming: 8 bases; junction bases outside the gene matches: 16. The CDR3 loop spans 16 amino acids.

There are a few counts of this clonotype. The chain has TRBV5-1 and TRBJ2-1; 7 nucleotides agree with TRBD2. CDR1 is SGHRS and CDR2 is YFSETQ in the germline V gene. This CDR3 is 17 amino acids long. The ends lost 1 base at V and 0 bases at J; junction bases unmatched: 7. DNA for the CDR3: TGCGCCAGCAGCTTGAGGGCTAGCGGAAGCTCCTACAATGAGCAGTTCTTC. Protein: CASSLRASGSSYNEQFF.

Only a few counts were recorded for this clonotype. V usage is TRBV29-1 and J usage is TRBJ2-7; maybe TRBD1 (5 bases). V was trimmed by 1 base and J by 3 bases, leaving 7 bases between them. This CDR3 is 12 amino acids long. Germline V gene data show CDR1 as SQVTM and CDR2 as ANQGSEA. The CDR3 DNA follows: TGCAGCGTTGAAGCCACAGGCTACGAGCAGTACTTC. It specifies CSVEATGYEQYF.

As DNA, the CDR3 is TGTGCCAGCAGCTTAGCCAGGGTCTCGGAGACCCAGTACTTC. Residues: CASSLARVSETQYF. The chain combines TRBV7-9 with TRBJ2-5, with D perhaps matching TRBD1 (5 bases). Germline V gives CDR1 SEHNR, CDR2 FQNEAQ (reference sequence). The V and J ends lost 0 bases and 5 bases respectively, with 10 bases between them. The CDR3 extends over 14 amino acids.

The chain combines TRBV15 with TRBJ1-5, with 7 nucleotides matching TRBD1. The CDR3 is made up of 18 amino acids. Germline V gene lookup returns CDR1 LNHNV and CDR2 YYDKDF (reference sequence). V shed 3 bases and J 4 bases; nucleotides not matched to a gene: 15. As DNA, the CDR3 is TGTGCCACCAGCAGGGCGAGACAGGGACCATCATTAAATCAGCCCCAGCATTTT. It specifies CATSRARQGPSLNQPQHF.

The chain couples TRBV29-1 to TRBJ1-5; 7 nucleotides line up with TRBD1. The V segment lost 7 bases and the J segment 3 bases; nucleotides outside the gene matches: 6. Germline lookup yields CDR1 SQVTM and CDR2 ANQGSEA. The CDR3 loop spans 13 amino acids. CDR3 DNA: TGCAGCGCGGAACAGGGGCCCAATCAGCCCCAGCATTTT. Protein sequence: CSAEQGPNQPQHF.

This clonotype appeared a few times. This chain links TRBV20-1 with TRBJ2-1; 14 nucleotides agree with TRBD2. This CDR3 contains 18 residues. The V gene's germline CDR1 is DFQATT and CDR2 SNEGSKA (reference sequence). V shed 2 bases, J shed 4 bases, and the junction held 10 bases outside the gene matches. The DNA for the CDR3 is TGCAGTGCTAGATTATGGACTAGCGGGAGGCCCGATTACAATGAGCAGTTCTTC. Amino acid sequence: CSARLWTSGRPDYNEQFF.

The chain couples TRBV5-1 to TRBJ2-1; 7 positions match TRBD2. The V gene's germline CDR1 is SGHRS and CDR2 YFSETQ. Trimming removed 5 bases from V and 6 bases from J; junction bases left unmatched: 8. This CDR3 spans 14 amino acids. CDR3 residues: CASRTLPSGNEQFF. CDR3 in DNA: TGCGCCAGCAGAACCTTACCTAGCGGCAATGAGCAGTTCTTC.

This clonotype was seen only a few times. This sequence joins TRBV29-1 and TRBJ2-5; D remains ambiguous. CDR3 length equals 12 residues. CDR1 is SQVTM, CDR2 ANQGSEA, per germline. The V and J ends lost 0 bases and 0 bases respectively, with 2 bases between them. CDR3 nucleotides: TGCAGCGTTGAAGAGCACCAAGAGACCCAGTACTTC. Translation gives CSVEEHQETQYF.

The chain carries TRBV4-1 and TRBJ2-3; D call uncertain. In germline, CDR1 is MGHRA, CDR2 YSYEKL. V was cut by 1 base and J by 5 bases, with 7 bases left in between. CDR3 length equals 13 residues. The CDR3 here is CASSQGWEDTQYF. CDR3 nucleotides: TGCGCCAGCAGCCAAGGGTGGGAAGATACGCAGTATTTT.

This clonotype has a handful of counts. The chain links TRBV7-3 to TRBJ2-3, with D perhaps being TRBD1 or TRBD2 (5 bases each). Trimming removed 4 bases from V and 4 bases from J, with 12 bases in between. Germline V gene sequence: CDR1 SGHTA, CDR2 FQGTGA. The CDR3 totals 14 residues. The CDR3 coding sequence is TGTGCCAGCAGCTCGGGACCAGGACCAGATACGCAGTATTTT. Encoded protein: CASSSGPGPDTQYF.

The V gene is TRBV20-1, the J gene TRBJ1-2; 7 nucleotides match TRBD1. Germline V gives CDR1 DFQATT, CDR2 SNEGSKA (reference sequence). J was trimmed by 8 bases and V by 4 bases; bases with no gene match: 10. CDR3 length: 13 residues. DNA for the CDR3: TGCAGTGCTATGAGTCGACAGGGATTCGGCTACACCTTC. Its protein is CSAMSRQGFGYTF.